These 18 T cell receptor beta chains were sequenced from one sample in a study of cytomegalovirus exposure and HLA in healthy donors. Libraries were prepared by immunoSEQ multiplex PCR; TCRdb keeps only in-frame clonotypes and omits some of them. The data show roughly 300,000 clones, around 90% seen once. The specimen sequenced was PBMCs. All receptors come from a woman aged 25 to 39 in good health and CMV-seropositive.

This clone was seen more than once but under ten times. The chain couples TRBV7-3 to TRBJ2-2; D gene unclear. The germline CDR1 and CDR2 sequences are SGHTA and FQGTGA. CDR3 length equals 14 residues. V lost 6 bases and J lost 0, with 8 bases in between. The CDR3 nucleotides read TGTGCCAGCAGACAAGACGCGAACACCGGGGAGCTGTTTTTT. Translating it yields CASRQDANTGELFF. Full variable domain (missing parts from reference TRBV7-3 and TRBJ2-2): GAGVSQTPSNKVTEKGKYVELRCDPISGHTALYWYRQSLGQGPEFLIYFQGTGAADDSGLPNDRFFAVRPEGSVSTLKIQRTERGDSAVYLCASRQDANTGELFFGEGSRLTVL.

The rearrangement links TRBV29-1 to TRBJ1-2; the D is unclear. Trimming stripped 4 bases from V and 4 bases from J, with 7 bases between. Germline lookup yields CDR1 SQVTM and CDR2 ANQGSEA. The length of the CDR3 is 11 residues. The CDR3 DNA reads as TGCAGCGTTGGCAGCGGCTATGGCTACACCTTC. Protein product: CSVGSGYGYTF. Combining the CDR3 with reference TRBV29-1 and TRBJ1-2 gives the whole variable domain SAVISQKPSRDICQRGTSLTIQCQVDSQVTMMFWYRQQPGQSLTLIATANQGSEATYESGFVIDKFPISRPNLTFSTLTVSNMSPEDSSIYLCSVGSGYGYTFGSGTRLTVV.

The rearrangement uses TRBV5-4 and TRBJ2-4; D possibly corresponds to TRBD2 (5 bases). The ends were cut back, 5 bases at V and 4 bases at J, with 10 bases in the middle. The V gene's germline CDR1 is SGHNT and CDR2 YYREEE (reference sequence). CDR3 length: 13 residues. CDR3 sequence reads: CASSRTEKNIQYF. As DNA, the CDR3 is TGTGCCAGCAGTAGGACTGAAAAAAACATTCAGTACTTC.

This clone was seen just once. The V call is TRBV27, the J call TRBJ2-5; 7 bases align to TRBD1. Germline CDR1 reads MNHEY; CDR2 reads SMNVEV (reference sequence). Germline trimming cut 5 bases from V and 7 bases from J; bases unmatched to any gene: 13. This CDR3 is built from 15 residues. This CDR3 is CASSPGTAAFGTQYF. DNA of the CDR3: TGTGCCAGCAGTCCGGGGACAGCCGCGTTCGGGACCCAGTACTTC.

The chain carries TRBV5-6 and TRBJ2-7; D is uncertain. Looked up from germline, CDR1 is SGHDT and CDR2 is YYEEEE. The CDR3 loop spans 14 amino acids. Trimming shortened V by 3 bases and J by 3 bases, and 13 bases separated the two germline ends. DNA for the CDR3: TGTGCCAGCAGCTCGTCCGGGTTCTTCTACGAGCAGTACTTC. This sequence encodes CASSSSGFFYEQYF.

The rearrangement uses TRBV27 and TRBJ2-1; TRBD2 matches 9 bases. Germline lookup yields CDR1 MNHEY and CDR2 SMNVEV (reference sequence). The CDR3 runs to 14 residues. Trimming took 7 bases from V and 5 from J; bases not matched to a gene: 6. CDR3 region: CASNLAGKDNEQFF. The CDR3 region has the DNA TGTGCCAGCAACCTAGCGGGAAAAGACAATGAGCAGTTCTTC.

This sequence joins TRBV15 and TRBJ1-1; 7 bases are shared with TRBD1. With V trimmed by 1 base and J by 1 base, 3 bases remained unmatched. CDR3 length: 15 amino acids. Per germline, CDR1 LNHNV and CDR2 YYDKDF (reference sequence). CDR3 sequence: CATSRGGTANTEAFF. For the CDR3, the DNA is TGTGCCACCAGCAGAGGTGGGACAGCGAACACTGAAGCTTTCTTT.

This clone has just one count. The chain employs TRBV6-6 and TRBJ2-1; 10 bases are a match to TRBD2. Germline CDR1 reads MNHNY; CDR2 reads SVGAGI (reference sequence). CDR3 size: 14 residues. With 5 bases clipped from V and 5 bases from J, the junction kept 3 bases outside the gene matches. The CDR3 nucleotides are TGTGCCAGCAGTGATACTAGCGGGAACAATGAGCAGTTCTTC. Amino acids: CASSDTSGNNEQFF.

The chain uses TRBV2 and TRBJ2-1; 14 bases map to TRBD2. Trimming took 6 bases from V and 5 from J; bases not matched to a gene: 12. This CDR3 is 18 amino acids long. Germline CDR1 is SNHLY and CDR2 is FYNNEI. The CDR3 sequence is CASSSTSGGVLRNNEQFF. CDR3 nucleotide sequence: TGTGCCAGCAGCTCGACTAGCGGGGGGGTTTTAAGGAACAATGAGCAGTTCTTC.

The chain carries TRBV5-1 and TRBJ2-7; 7 bases are a match to TRBD2. V gave up 6 bases and J gave up 1 base; unmatched junction bases: 10. The CDR3 has 15 amino acids. The V gene's germline CDR1 is SGHRS and CDR2 YFSETQ. CDR3 DNA sequence: TGCGCCAGCAACCGGGGGACTACAGCTTCCTACGAGCAGTACTTC. It is translated as CASNRGTTASYEQYF.

This chain joins TRBV10-2 and TRBJ2-5, with D possibly matching TRBD1 (5 bases). This CDR3 spans 15 amino acids. Germline V gene lookup returns CDR1 WSHSY and CDR2 SAAADI. Trimming took 3 bases from V and 5 from J, leaving 16 bases between them. CDR3 in amino acids: CASSDMQGFGETQYF. The DNA of the CDR3 is TGCGCCAGCAGTGATATGCAGGGATTCGGCGAGACCCAGTACTTC.

The genes are TRBV19 and TRBJ2-1; 8 bases map to TRBD2. Germline assignment: CDR1 LNHDA and CDR2 SQIVND (reference sequence). This CDR3 has 13 residues. V lost 9 bases, J lost 5 bases, and 6 bases stayed unmatched. In nucleotides, the CDR3 is TGTGCCAGCGAGCGGGGGATGAACAATGAGCAGTTCTTC. It translates to CASERGMNNEQFF.

V gene TRBV18 combines with J gene TRBJ1-1; D unclear. Per germline, CDR1 KGHSH and CDR2 LQKENI. V was cut by 6 bases and J by 12 bases, with 20 bases left in between. This CDR3 region has 13 residues. The CDR3 is CASSRSGVGETFF. The CDR3 nucleotides read TGTGCCAGCTCTCGAAGTGGCGTGGGAGAGACTTTCTTT.

The rearrangement uses TRBV19 and TRBJ2-7; TRBD1 aligns across 8 bases. This CDR3 is built from 16 residues. Unmatched junction bases numbered 12, after V lost 5 bases and J lost 3 bases. Germline loops: CDR1 LNHDA, CDR2 SQIVND (reference sequence). CDR3 DNA sequence: TGTGCCAGTAGTGCCGAACCGGGACAGGCCGACTACGAGCAGTACTTC. The encoded protein is CASSAEPGQADYEQYF.

The chain is built from TRBV29-1 and TRBJ2-7; the match to TRBD1 covers 7 bases. This CDR3 has 13 residues. The junction had 5 bases not matched to a gene; V was cut back by 6 bases and J by 0 bases. Germline CDR1 SQVTM, CDR2 ANQGSEA. CDR3 DNA: TGCAGCGTGACAGGGACGGGCTCCTACGAGCAGTACTTC. Translated, it gives CSVTGTGSYEQYF.

The rearrangement uses TRBV4-1 and TRBJ2-3; D is unresolved. Trimming left V 1 base short and J 5 bases short, with 10 bases between. The germline V gene encodes CDR1 MGHRA and CDR2 YSYEKL. CDR3 size: 14 residues. The chain's CDR3 is CASSQGTSIDTQYF. The CDR3 region has the DNA TGCGCCAGCAGCCAAGGTACCTCGATAGATACGCAGTATTTT.

The CDR3 loop is CASSGRSYGYTF. The CDR3 DNA reads TGTGCCAGTTCAGGGCGGTCCTATGGCTACACCTTC. The chain combines TRBV28 with TRBJ1-2; D possibly corresponds to TRBD1 (5 bases). Germline CDR1 and CDR2: MDHEN and SYDVKM. The CDR3 extends over 12 amino acids. V was shortened by 9 bases and J by 4 bases, with 12 bases between the two germline ends.

About this clone: This sequence may be a read error, since a much larger clone differs from it by one base. The chain uses TRBV28 and TRBJ1-2; D gene uncertain. V lost 3 bases to trimming and J lost 3 bases, with 5 bases between them. There are 12 residues in the CDR3. Germline V gene sequence: CDR1 MDHEN, CDR2 SYDVKM. The CDR3 reads CASSFGYYGYTF. In DNA, the CDR3 is TGTGCCAGCAGTTTTGGGTACTATGGCTACACCTTC.